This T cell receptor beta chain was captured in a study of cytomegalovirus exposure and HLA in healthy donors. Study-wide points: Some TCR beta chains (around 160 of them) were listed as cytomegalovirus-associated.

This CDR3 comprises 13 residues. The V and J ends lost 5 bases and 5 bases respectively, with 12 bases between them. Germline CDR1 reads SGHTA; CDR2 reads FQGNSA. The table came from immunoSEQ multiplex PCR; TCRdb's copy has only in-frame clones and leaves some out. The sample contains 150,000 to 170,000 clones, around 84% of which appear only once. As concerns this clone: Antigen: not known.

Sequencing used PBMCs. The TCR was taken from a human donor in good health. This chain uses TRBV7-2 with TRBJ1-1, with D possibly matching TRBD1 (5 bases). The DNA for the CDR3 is TGTGCCAGCAGCACCAGGGTTTGGACTGAAGCTTTCTTT. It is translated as CASSTRVWTEAFF.